The 23 T cell receptor beta chains presented below share a single source sample, sequenced in a study of cytomegalovirus exposure and HLA in healthy donors. Profiled with immunoSEQ multiplex PCR; TCRdb holds only in-frame clones, not every one. The sample carries around 86,000 clones, about 94% recorded once. The specimen sequenced was PBMCs. The receptor set was obtained from a woman younger than 45 in good health and CMV-seropositive.

This chain links TRBV27 with TRBJ2-1, with 13 bases matching TRBD2. CDR1 and CDR2 from the germline V gene are MNHEY and SMNVEV (reference sequence). There are 17 residues in the CDR3. The V segment lost 5 bases and the J segment 1 base; nucleotides outside the gene matches: 5. The chain's CDR3 is CASSTSGRGGSYNEQFF. CDR3 DNA sequence: TGTGCCAGCAGTACTAGCGGGAGGGGGGGGTCCTACAATGAGCAGTTCTTC.

The chain combines TRBV27 with TRBJ2-1, with TRBD2 as a possible D gene (5 bases). CDR1 MNHEY and CDR2 SMNVEV come from the germline V gene (reference sequence). The CDR3 covers 16 residues. The V end lost 1 base, the J end lost 5 bases, and 15 bases lay between the germline ends. CDR3 DNA: TGTGCCAGCAGTTTATGGGTCGGCAGGACTGACAATGAGCAGTTCTTC. Its protein product is CASSLWVGRTDNEQFF.

V gene TRBV29-1 combines with J gene TRBJ1-1, with a weak D call TRBD1 (5 bases). Germline lookup yields CDR1 SQVTM and CDR2 ANQGSEA. V was trimmed by 6 bases and J by 4 bases, leaving 12 bases between them. This CDR3 contains 12 residues. The CDR3 loop is CSVGGVFTEAFF. CDR3 DNA sequence: TGCAGCGTCGGGGGGGTTTTCACTGAAGCTTTCTTT.

This chain joins TRBV9 and TRBJ2-5; D is ambiguous. Germline CDR1 and CDR2: SGDLS and YYNGEE. The CDR3 contains 13 residues. The germline V and J ends were trimmed by 4 bases and 3 bases, with 10 bases remaining between them. The CDR3 reads CASSLSPEETQYF. The CDR3 bases are TGTGCCAGCAGCTTATCCCCGGAAGAGACCCAGTACTTC.

This chain uses TRBV27 with TRBJ1-5, with D maybe TRBD1 (5 bases). The CDR3 sequence is 13 residues long. V was pared by 6 bases and J by 0 bases, with 6 bases between. Germline assignment: CDR1 MNHEY and CDR2 SMNVEV (reference sequence). CDR3: CASRGLSNQPQHF. CDR3 nucleotide sequence: TGTGCCAGCAGGGGGCTTAGCAATCAGCCCCAGCATTTT.

This chain links TRBV5-4 with TRBJ1-4, with D perhaps TRBD1 (5 bases). Germline V CDR1 and CDR2: SGHNT, YYREEE (reference sequence). The germline V and J ends were trimmed by 0 bases and 6 bases, with 6 bases remaining between them. The CDR3 contains 13 residues. The CDR3 spells CASSLAGDEKLFF. The CDR3, as DNA: TGTGCCAGCAGCTTGGCGGGGGATGAAAAACTGTTTTTT. Based on the CDR3 plus reference TRBV5-4 and TRBJ1-4, the full variable domain is ETGVTQSPTHLIKTRGQQVTLRCSSQSGHNTVSWYQQALGQGPQFIFQYYREEENGRGNFPPRFSGLQFPNYSSELNVNALELDDSALYLCASSLAGDEKLFFGSGTQLSVL.

V and J are TRBV6-1 and TRBJ2-1; 9 bases are shared with TRBD2. V shed 3 bases and J 5 bases; nucleotides not matched to a gene: 5. The CDR3 spans 15 residues. Germline CDR1 MNHNS, CDR2 SASEGT. The CDR3 sequence is CASSEVLAGNNEQFF. The CDR3 DNA follows: TGTGCCAGCAGTGAGGTACTAGCGGGTAACAATGAGCAGTTCTTC.

This sequence joins TRBV19 and TRBJ1-4; D unresolved. There are 14 residues in the CDR3. CDR1 and CDR2 from the germline V gene are LNHDA and SQIVND (reference sequence). V was pared by 3 bases and J by 0 bases, with 5 bases between. The DNA of the CDR3 is TGTGCCAGTAGTATGACTGCAACTAATGAAAAACTGTTTTTT. It is translated as CASSMTATNEKLFF.

The genes are TRBV30 and TRBJ2-7; 8 bases match TRBD1. The CDR3 runs to 13 residues. Losses at the gene ends were 5 bases for V and 5 bases for J; bases not matched to a gene: 8. Germline loops: CDR1 GTSNPN, CDR2 SVGIG (reference sequence). CDR3 coding DNA: TGTGCCTGGGGTTGGCAGGGGGCCCACGAGCAGTACTTC. The encoded protein is CAWGWQGAHEQYF.

DNA of the CDR3: TGTGCCAGCAGTTTAATGGGGACACCCGCCGACTATGGCTACACCTTC. Translating it yields CASSLMGTPADYGYTF. The J gene is TRBJ1-2, the V gene TRBV28, with D tentatively TRBD1 (6 bases). This CDR3 spans 16 amino acids. Germline V gives CDR1 MDHEN, CDR2 SYDVKM. V was trimmed by 2 bases and J by 3 bases, leaving 16 bases between them.

This sequence joins TRBV4-3 and TRBJ2-7, with D uncertain. The germline V and J ends were trimmed by 0 bases and 5 bases, with 11 bases remaining between them. CDR1 is LGHNA, CDR2 YSLEER, per germline. CDR3 length: 14 amino acids. The CDR3 spells CASSQEGHFDEQYF. The CDR3 DNA sequence: TGCGCCAGCAGCCAAGAGGGCCACTTCGACGAGCAGTACTTC.

This rearrangement joins TRBV2 to TRBJ2-2; D may be TRBD1 (6 bases). Germline V CDR1 and CDR2: SNHLY, FYNNEI. V gave up 6 bases and J gave up 0 bases, with 17 bases separating them. This CDR3 is 17 amino acids long. CDR3 region: CASSPPGHSTNTGELFF. In DNA, the CDR3 is TGTGCCAGCAGCCCCCCGGGACACAGTACGAACACCGGGGAGCTGTTTTTT.

This chain links TRBV19 with TRBJ2-1; D may be TRBD2 (6 bases). The V end lost 6 bases, the J end lost 4 bases, and 19 bases lay between the germline ends. Germline V gene data show CDR1 as LNHDA and CDR2 as SQIVND (reference sequence). This CDR3 region has 16 residues. CDR3 DNA sequence: TGTGCCAGTAGACTGTCTCCTAGCGAGTTTTACAATGAGCAGTTCTTC. Translated: CASRLSPSEFYNEQFF.

The chain carries TRBV10-2 and TRBJ2-5; 11 nucleotides agree with TRBD2. The CDR3 runs to 16 residues. CDR1 and CDR2 from the germline V gene are WSHSY and SAAADI. V was pared by 6 bases and J by 2 bases, with 8 bases of the junction left unmatched. The CDR3 reads CASRDPGLAVQETQYF. The CDR3 DNA reads as TGCGCCAGCAGGGATCCGGGACTAGCGGTACAAGAGACCCAGTACTTC.

The chain combines TRBV5-8 with TRBJ1-1; D call uncertain. The CDR3 sequence is 13 residues long. V gave up 0 bases and J gave up 1 base, with 4 bases separating them. CDR1 and CDR2 from the germline V gene are SGHTS and YDEGEE. The CDR3 DNA follows: TGTGCCAGCAGCTTGGATCGGAACACTGAAGCTTTCTTT. Its protein product is CASSLDRNTEAFF.

This chain uses TRBV29-1 with TRBJ1-2; D is possibly TRBD1 (6 bases). Trimming removed 7 bases from V and 1 base from J, with 7 bases in between. Germline V gene lookup returns CDR1 SQVTM and CDR2 ANQGSEA. The CDR3 is made up of 11 amino acids. DNA for the CDR3: TGCAGCGGACAGGTTAACTATGGCTACACCTTC. Encoded protein: CSGQVNYGYTF.

V gene TRBV29-1 combines with J gene TRBJ2-1; 14 bases match TRBD2. The CDR3 is 17 residues long. Trimming at V came to 2 bases and at J to 7 bases, leaving 10 bases not matched to a gene. Germline-derived CDR1 and CDR2 are SQVTM and ANQGSEA. The chain's CDR3 is CSVEHLGLAGDRNEQFF. The CDR3 DNA reads as TGCAGCGTTGAACACCTGGGACTAGCGGGAGACAGGAATGAGCAGTTCTTC.

V usage is TRBV10-3 and J usage is TRBJ1-2; D remains unclear. The germline V and J ends were trimmed by 0 bases and 4 bases, with 9 bases remaining between them. CDR1 and CDR2 from the germline V gene are ENHRY and SYGVKD. This CDR3 has 14 residues. CDR3: CAISESETVYGYTF. The CDR3 coding sequence is TGTGCCATCAGTGAGTCGGAAACAGTCTATGGCTACACCTTC.

The genes are TRBV6-4 and TRBJ1-5; TRBD1 matches at 8 bases. The CDR3 totals 15 residues. CDR1 and CDR2 from the germline V gene are MRHNA and SNTAGT. The ends lost 6 bases at V and 7 bases at J; junction bases unmatched: 11. The CDR3 loop is CASRTTGTGGQPQHF. CDR3 bases: TGTGCCAGCAGGACAACCGGGACAGGTGGGCAGCCCCAGCATTTT.

The chain links TRBV28 to TRBJ2-5, with D tentatively TRBD1 (6 bases). V was shortened by 3 bases and J by 2 bases, with 19 bases between the two germline ends. The length of the CDR3 is 17 residues. Germline assignment: CDR1 MDHEN and CDR2 SYDVKM. For the CDR3, the DNA is TGTGCCAGCAGTTTCCCCGAGGGGGAACCCCAACAAGAGACCCAGTACTTC. Translation: CASSFPEGEPQQETQYF.

DNA for the CDR3: TGTGCCAGCAGCACAGGGAGCTCTGGAAACACCATATATTTT. It encodes CASSTGSSGNTIYF. The gene calls are TRBV9 and TRBJ1-3, with D maybe TRBD1 (6 bases). The germline V gene encodes CDR1 SGDLS and CDR2 YYNGEE. The CDR3 covers 14 residues. The germline V and J ends were trimmed by 4 bases and 0 bases, with 8 bases remaining between them.

This chain joins TRBV6-1 and TRBJ2-5, with D perhaps TRBD2 (7 bases). The germline gives CDR1 MNHNS, CDR2 SASEGT. The CDR3 covers 19 residues. V shed 2 bases and J shed 1 base, with 23 bases lying between them. This chain's CDR3 is CASSERGGVGGIAQETQYF. The DNA for the CDR3 is TGTGCCAGCAGTGAAAGAGGGGGAGTGGGAGGGATCGCCCAAGAGACCCAGTACTTC.

V gene TRBV28 combines with J gene TRBJ1-2; 7 bases map to TRBD1. CDR3 length: 13 amino acids. Germline CDR1 reads MDHEN; CDR2 reads SYDVKM. Unmatched junction bases numbered 7, after V lost 5 bases and J lost 7 bases. CDR3: CASSETGRSGYTF. CDR3 DNA sequence: TGTGCCAGCAGTGAGACAGGGAGAAGTGGCTACACCTTC.